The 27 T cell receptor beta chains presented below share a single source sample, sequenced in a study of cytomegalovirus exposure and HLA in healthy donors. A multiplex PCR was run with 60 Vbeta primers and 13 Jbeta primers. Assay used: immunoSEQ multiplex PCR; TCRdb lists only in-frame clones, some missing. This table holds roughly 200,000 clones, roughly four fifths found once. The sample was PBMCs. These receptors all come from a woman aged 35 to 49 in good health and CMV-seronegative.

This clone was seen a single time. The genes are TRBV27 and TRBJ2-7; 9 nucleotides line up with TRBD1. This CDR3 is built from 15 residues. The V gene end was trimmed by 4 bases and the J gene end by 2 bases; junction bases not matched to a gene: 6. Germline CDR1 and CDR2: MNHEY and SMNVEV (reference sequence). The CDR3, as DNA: TGTGCCAGCAGTTCCACAGGGGGCCCTACCTACGAGCAGTACTTC. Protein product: CASSSTGGPTYEQYF.

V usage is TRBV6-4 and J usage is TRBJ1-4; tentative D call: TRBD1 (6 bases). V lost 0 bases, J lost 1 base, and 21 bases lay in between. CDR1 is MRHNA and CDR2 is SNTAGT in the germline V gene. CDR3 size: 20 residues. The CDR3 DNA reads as TGTGCCAGCAGTGACTCAGATAAAGTCCCGGGACATTTAACTAATGAAAAACTGTTTTTT. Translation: CASSDSDKVPGHLTNEKLFF.

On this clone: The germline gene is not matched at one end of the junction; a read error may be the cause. The CDR3 region is CASSLGGLAGPSSDF. CDR3 nucleotides: TGTGCCAGCAGCTTGGGGGGACTAGCGGGGCCTTCGAGCGACTTC. This chain links TRBV5-6 with TRBJ2-7, with TRBD2 matching 13 bases. Germline values: CDR1 SGHDT, CDR2 YYEEEE. The CDR3 length is 15 residues.

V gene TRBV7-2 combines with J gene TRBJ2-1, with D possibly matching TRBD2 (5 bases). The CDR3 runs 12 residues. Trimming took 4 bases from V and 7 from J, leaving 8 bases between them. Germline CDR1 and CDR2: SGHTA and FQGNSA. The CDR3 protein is CASSYSANEQFF. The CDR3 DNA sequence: TGTGCCAGCAGCTATAGCGCAAATGAGCAGTTCTTC.

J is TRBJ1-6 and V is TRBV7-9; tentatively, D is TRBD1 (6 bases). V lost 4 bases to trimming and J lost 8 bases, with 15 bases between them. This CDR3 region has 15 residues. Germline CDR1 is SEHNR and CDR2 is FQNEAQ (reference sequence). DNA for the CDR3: TGTGCCAGCAGCTACCTAGGGGGGGCTGATTCACCCCTCCACTTT. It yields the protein CASSYLGGADSPLHF.

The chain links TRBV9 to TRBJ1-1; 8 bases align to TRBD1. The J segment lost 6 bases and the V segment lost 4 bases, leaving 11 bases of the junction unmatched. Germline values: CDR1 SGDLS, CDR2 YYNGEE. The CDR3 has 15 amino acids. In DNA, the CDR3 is TGTGCCAGCAGCCACACCTCGGGACAGGTCCCTGAAGCTTTCTTT. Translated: CASSHTSGQVPEAFF.

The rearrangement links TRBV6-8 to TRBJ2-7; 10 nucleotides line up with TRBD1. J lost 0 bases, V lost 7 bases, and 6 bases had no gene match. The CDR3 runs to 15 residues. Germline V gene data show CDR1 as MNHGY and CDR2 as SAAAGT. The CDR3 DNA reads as TGTGCCAGCAACCTCTGGACAGGGGGCTCCTACGAGCAGTACTTC. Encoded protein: CASNLWTGGSYEQYF.

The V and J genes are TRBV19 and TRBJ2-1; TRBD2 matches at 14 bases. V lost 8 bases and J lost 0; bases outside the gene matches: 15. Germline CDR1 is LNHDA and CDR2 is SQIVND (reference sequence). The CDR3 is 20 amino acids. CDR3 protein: CASANSGTSGRSGSYNEQFF. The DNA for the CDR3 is TGTGCCAGTGCTAACTCCGGGACTAGCGGGAGATCGGGCTCCTACAATGAGCAGTTCTTC.

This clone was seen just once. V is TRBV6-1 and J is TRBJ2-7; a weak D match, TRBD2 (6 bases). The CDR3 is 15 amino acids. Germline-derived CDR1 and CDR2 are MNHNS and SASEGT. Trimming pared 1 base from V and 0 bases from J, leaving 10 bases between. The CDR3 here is CASSEDSGSSYEQYF. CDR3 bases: TGTGCCAGCAGTGAAGATTCCGGGAGCTCCTACGAGCAGTACTTC.

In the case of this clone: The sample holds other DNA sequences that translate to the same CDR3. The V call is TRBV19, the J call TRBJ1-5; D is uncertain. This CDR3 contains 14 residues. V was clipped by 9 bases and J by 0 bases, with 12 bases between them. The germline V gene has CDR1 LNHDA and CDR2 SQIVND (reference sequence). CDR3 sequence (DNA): TGTGCCAGCAGGCTACAGAGTAGCAATCAGCCCCAGCATTTT. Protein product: CASRLQSSNQPQHF.

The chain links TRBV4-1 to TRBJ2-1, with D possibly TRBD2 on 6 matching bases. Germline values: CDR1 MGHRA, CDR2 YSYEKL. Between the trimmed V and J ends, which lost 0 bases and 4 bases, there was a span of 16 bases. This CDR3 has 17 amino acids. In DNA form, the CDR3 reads TGCGCCAGCAGCCAAGACGTAGGAGGGGTAAGGTACAATGAGCAGTTCTTC. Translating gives CASSQDVGGVRYNEQFF.

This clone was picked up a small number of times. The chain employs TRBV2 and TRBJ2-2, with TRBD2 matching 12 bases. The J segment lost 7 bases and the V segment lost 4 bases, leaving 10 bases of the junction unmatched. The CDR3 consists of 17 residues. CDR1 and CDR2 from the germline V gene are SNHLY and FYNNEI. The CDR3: CASSARMTSGSHGELFF. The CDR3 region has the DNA TGTGCCAGCAGTGCAAGGATGACTAGCGGGAGCCACGGGGAGCTGTTTTTT. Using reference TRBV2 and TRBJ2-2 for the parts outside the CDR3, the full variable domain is EPEVTQTPSHQVTQMGQEVILRCVPISNHLYFYWYRQILGQKVEFLVSFYNNEISEKSEIFDDQFSVERPDGSNFTLKIRSTKLEDSAMYFCASSARMTSGSHGELFFGEGSRLTVL.

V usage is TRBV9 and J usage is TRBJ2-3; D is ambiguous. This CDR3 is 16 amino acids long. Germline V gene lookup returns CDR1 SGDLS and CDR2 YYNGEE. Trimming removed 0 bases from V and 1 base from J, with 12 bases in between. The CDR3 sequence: CASSVEVGRGTDTQYF. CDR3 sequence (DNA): TGTGCCAGCAGCGTAGAAGTTGGCCGGGGCACAGATACGCAGTATTTT.

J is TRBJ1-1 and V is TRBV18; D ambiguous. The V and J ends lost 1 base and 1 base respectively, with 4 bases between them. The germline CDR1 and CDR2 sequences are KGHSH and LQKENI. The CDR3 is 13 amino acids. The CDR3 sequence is CASSPQPNTEAFF. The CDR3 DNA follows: TGTGCCAGCTCACCACAGCCGAACACTGAAGCTTTCTTT.

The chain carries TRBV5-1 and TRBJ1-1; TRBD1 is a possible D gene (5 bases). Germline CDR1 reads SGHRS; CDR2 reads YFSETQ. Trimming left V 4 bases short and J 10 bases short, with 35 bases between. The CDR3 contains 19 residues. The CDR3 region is CASSPSDSTGTEALNRAFF. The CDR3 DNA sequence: TGCGCCAGCAGCCCCTCCGATTCCACAGGAACCGAGGCCTTAAACCGAGCTTTCTTT.

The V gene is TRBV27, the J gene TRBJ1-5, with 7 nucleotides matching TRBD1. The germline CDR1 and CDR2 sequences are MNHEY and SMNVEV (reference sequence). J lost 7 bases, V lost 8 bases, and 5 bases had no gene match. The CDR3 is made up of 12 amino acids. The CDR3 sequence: CASRTGGQPQHF. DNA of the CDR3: TGTGCCAGCCGGACAGGAGGCCAGCCCCAGCATTTT.

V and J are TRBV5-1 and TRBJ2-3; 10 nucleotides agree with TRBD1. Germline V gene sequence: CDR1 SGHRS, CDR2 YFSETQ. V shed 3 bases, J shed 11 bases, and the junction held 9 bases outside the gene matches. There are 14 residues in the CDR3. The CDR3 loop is CASSWGQGRDGQYF. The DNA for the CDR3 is TGCGCCAGCAGCTGGGGACAGGGGAGGGATGGGCAGTATTTT.

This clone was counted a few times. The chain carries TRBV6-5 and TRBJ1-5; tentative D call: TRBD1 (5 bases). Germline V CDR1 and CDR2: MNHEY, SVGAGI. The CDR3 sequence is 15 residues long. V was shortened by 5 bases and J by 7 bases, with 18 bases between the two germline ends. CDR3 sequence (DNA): TGTGCCAGCAGTCCCCGGGCCACGCGGGGCCAGCCCCAGCATTTT. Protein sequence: CASSPRATRGQPQHF.

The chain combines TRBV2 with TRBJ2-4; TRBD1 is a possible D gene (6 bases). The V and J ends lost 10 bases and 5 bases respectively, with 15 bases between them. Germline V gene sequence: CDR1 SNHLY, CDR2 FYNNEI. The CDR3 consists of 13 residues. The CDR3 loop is CATRPDSENIQYF. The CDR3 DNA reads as TGTGCCACCAGACCGGACAGCGAAAACATTCAGTACTTC.

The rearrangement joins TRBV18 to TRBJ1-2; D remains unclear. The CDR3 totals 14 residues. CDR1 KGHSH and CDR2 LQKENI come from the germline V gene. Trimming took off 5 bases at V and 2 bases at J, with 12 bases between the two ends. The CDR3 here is CASSVAEMNYGYTF. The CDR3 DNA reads TGTGCCAGCTCAGTTGCGGAGATGAACTATGGCTACACCTTC.

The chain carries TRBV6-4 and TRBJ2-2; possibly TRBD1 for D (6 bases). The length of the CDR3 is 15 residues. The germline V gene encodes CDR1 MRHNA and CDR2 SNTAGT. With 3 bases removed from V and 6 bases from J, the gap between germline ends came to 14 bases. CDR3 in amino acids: CASSETGIGPGELFF. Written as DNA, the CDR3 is TGTGCCAGCAGTGAAACAGGGATTGGGCCCGGGGAGCTGTTTTTT.

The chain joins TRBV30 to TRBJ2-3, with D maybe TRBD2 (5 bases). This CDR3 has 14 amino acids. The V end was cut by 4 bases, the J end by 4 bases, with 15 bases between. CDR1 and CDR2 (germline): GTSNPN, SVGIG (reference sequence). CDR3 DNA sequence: TGTGCCTGGACTCCGGGTAGCGCCCCAGATACGCAGTATTTT. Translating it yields CAWTPGSAPDTQYF.

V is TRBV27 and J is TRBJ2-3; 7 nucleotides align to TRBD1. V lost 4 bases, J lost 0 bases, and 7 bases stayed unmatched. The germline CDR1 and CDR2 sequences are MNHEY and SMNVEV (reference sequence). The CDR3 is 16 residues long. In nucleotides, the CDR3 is TGTGCCAGCAGTTCCCCCGGGACAGTCAGCACAGATACGCAGTATTTT. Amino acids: CASSSPGTVSTDTQYF.

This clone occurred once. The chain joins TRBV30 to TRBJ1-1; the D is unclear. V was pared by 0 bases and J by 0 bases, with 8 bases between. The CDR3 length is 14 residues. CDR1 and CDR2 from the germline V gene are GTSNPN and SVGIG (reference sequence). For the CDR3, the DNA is TGTGCCTGGAGTGTACTAAGTATGAACACTGAAGCTTTCTTT. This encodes CAWSVLSMNTEAFF.

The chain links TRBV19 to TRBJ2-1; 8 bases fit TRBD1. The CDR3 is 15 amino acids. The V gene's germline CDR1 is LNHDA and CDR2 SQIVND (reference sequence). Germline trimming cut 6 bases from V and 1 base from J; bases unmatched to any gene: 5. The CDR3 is CASRPDRGSYNEQFF. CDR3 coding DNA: TGTGCCAGTAGACCAGACAGGGGATCCTACAATGAGCAGTTCTTC.

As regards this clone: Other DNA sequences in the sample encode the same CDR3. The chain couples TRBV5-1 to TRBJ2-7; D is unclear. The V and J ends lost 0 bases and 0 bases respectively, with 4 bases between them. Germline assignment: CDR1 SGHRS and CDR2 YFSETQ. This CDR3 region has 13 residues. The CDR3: CASSLDNSYEQYF. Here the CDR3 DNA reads TGCGCCAGCAGCTTGGACAACTCCTACGAGCAGTACTTC. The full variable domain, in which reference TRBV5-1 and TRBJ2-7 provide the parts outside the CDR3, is KAGVTQTPRYLIKTRGQQVTLSCSPISGHRSVSWYQQTPGQGLQFLFEYFSETQRNKGNFPGRFSGRQFSNSRSEMNVSTLELGDSALYLCASSLDNSYEQYFGPGTRLTVT.

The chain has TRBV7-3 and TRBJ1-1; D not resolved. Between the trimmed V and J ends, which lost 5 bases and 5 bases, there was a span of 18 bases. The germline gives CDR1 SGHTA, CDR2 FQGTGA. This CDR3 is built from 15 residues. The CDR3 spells CASSLVGGQETEAFF. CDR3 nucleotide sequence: TGTGCCAGCAGCCTTGTTGGAGGGCAGGAGACTGAAGCTTTCTTT.